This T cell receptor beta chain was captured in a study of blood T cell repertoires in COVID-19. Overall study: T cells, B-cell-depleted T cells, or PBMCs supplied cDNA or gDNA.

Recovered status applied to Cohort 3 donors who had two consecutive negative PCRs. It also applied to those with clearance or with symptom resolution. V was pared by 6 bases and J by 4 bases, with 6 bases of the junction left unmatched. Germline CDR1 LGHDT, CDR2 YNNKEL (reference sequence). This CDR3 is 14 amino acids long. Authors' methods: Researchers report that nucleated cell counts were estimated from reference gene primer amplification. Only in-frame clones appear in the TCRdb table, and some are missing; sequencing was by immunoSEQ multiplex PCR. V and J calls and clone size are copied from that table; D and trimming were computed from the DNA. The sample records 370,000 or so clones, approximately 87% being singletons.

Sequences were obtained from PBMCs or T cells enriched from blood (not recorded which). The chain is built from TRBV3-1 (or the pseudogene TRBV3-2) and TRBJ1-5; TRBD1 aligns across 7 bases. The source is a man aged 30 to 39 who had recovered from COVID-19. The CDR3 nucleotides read TGTGCCAGCAGTAGACAGGGAAGGAATCAGCCCCAGCATTTT. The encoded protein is CASSRQGRNQPQHF.